The 31 T cell receptor beta chains in this list originate from one sample, sequenced in a study of blood T cell repertoires in COVID-19. The method was immunoSEQ multiplex PCR; TCRdb's version includes in-frame clones alone and lacks a portion of them. The sample records approximately 89,000 clones, over 60% being singletons. Material: peripheral blood. These receptors originate from a human donor in a cohort sampled during active COVID-19.

The chain is built from TRBV28 and TRBJ1-6; 11 bases agree with TRBD1. Trimming took 6 bases from V and 7 from J; bases not matched to a gene: 5. From germline, CDR1 is MDHEN and CDR2 SYDVKM. The CDR3 runs 15 residues. The CDR3 DNA reads TGTGCCAGCAGGCCGGGACAGGGGGGCAATTCACCCCTCCACTTT. This sequence encodes CASRPGQGGNSPLHF. The full variable domain, its missing parts supplied by reference TRBV28 and TRBJ1-6, is DVKVTQSSRYLVKRTGEKVFLECVQDMDHENMFWYRQDPGLGLRLIYFSYDVKMKEKGDIPEGYSVSREKKERFSLILESASTNQTSMYLCASRPGQGGNSPLHFGNGTRLTVT.

The rearrangement links TRBV4-3 to TRBJ1-1, with a tentative D call TRBD1 (6 bases). Germline lookup yields CDR1 LGHNA and CDR2 YSLEER. The CDR3 runs to 17 residues. V dropped 4 bases and J dropped 4 bases, with 22 bases sitting between them. The DNA of the CDR3 is TGCGCCAGCAGCCGGAAGGCTGACCGGGGGGCGCCCACTGAAGCTTTCTTT. Translated: CASSRKADRGAPTEAFF.

The chain is built from TRBV7-3 and TRBJ2-2, with D maybe TRBD2 (6 bases). The CDR3 extends over 15 amino acids. Germline loops: CDR1 SGHTA, CDR2 FQGTGA. V was cut by 10 bases and J by 5 bases, with 20 bases left in between. CDR3 nucleotide sequence: TGTGCCACCCGACTTGGGGGGAGTGGAACCGGGGAGCTGTTTTTT. Translating gives CATRLGGSGTGELFF.

CDR3 DNA sequence: TGTGCCAGTAGTACCTCCGGGACAGGGCTTCAGCCCCAGCATTTT. Encoded protein: CASSTSGTGLQPQHF. The J gene is TRBJ1-5, the V gene TRBV19, with TRBD1 identical over 9 bases. With 4 bases clipped from V and 6 bases from J, the junction kept 7 bases outside the gene matches. The CDR3 has 15 amino acids. Germline CDR1 and CDR2: LNHDA and SQIVND (reference sequence).

This clone was seen only once. The rearrangement joins TRBV19 to TRBJ1-5; D is perhaps TRBD1 (6 bases). In germline, CDR1 is LNHDA, CDR2 SQIVND (reference sequence). This CDR3 is built from 14 residues. Between the trimmed V and J ends, which lost 5 bases and 1 base, there was a span of 9 bases. CDR3 loop: CASSWDNSNQPQHF. The CDR3 nucleotides read TGTGCCAGTAGTTGGGACAACAGCAATCAGCCCCAGCATTTT.

This chain links TRBV29-1 with TRBJ2-1; TRBD2 might be the D (7 bases). Trimming shortened V by 6 bases and J by 2 bases, and 17 bases separated the two germline ends. This CDR3 region has 15 residues. CDR1 is SQVTM, CDR2 ANQGSEA, per germline. CDR3 DNA: TGCAGCGTCCATGGACTAGACAGGCCCTACAATGAGCAGTTCTTC. This gives the protein CSVHGLDRPYNEQFF.

J is TRBJ2-1 and V is TRBV10-2; D is uncertain. The CDR3 has 14 residues. Germline CDR1 is WSHSY and CDR2 is SAAADI. Trimming removed 7 bases from V and 5 bases from J, with 15 bases in between. The CDR3 nucleotides are TGCGCCAGCACCCTACCCTCGTCCCACAATGAGCAGTTCTTC. It codes for CASTLPSSHNEQFF.

The chain combines TRBV4-3 with TRBJ2-7, with 8 bases aligning to TRBD1. The V and J ends lost 2 bases and 3 bases, in that order; junction bases with no gene match: 6. CDR1 is LGHNA and CDR2 is YSLEER in the germline V gene. This CDR3 has 15 amino acids. This CDR3 reads CASSQRGTGYYEQYF. The CDR3 DNA reads TGCGCCAGCAGCCAAAGGGGGACAGGCTACTACGAGCAGTACTTC.

The genes are TRBV4-2 and TRBJ2-1; 8 positions match TRBD2. V shed 3 bases, J shed 6 bases, and the junction held 10 bases outside the gene matches. This CDR3 has 16 amino acids. Germline-derived CDR1 and CDR2 are LGHNA and YNFKEQ. The CDR3 coding sequence is TGTGCCAGCAGCCAGGAGCGGGCGGGAGGATTCAATGAGCAGTTCTTC. Translated: CASSQERAGGFNEQFF.

V gene TRBV5-1 combines with J gene TRBJ2-5; TRBD2 matches at 12 bases. Germline values: CDR1 SGHRS, CDR2 YFSETQ. The CDR3 loop spans 15 amino acids. V shed 3 bases and J 2 bases; nucleotides not matched to a gene: 2. The CDR3 is CASSYGLAGQETQYF. CDR3 coding DNA: TGCGCCAGCAGCTATGGACTAGCGGGACAAGAGACCCAGTACTTC.

The chain links TRBV6-2 or TRBV6-3 to TRBJ2-7; D ambiguous. CDR1 and CDR2 from the germline V gene are MNHEY and SVGEGT. The CDR3 totals 14 residues. With 6 bases removed from V and 0 bases from J, the gap between germline ends came to 12 bases. Here the CDR3 reads CASSQARFSYEQYF. For the CDR3, the DNA is TGTGCCAGCAGCCAAGCCCGGTTCTCCTACGAGCAGTACTTC.

The rearrangement joins TRBV5-1 to TRBJ2-5, with 9 nucleotides matching TRBD2. Trimming at V came to 4 bases and at J to 5 bases, leaving 3 bases not matched to a gene. This CDR3 is built from 13 residues. The germline CDR1 and CDR2 sequences are SGHRS and YFSETQ. CDR3 region: CASSKTSGETQYF. CDR3 coding DNA: TGCGCCAGCAGCAAAACTAGCGGGGAGACCCAGTACTTC.

The J gene is TRBJ2-1, the V gene TRBV27, with a possible D match to TRBD2 (5 bases). The CDR3 sequence is 16 residues long. Germline loops: CDR1 MNHEY, CDR2 SMNVEV (reference sequence). Trimming took 6 bases from V and 4 from J, leaving 19 bases between them. Here the CDR3 reads CASRIGGPSYYNEQFF. CDR3 DNA: TGTGCCAGCAGGATTGGAGGCCCTTCTTATTACAATGAGCAGTTCTTC.

CDR3 in DNA: TGTGCCAGCAGTTCCGACAATGAGCAGTTCTTC. Residues: CASSSDNEQFF. V is TRBV28 and J is TRBJ2-1; D remains unclear. This CDR3 is built from 11 residues. Trimming left V 4 bases short and J 5 bases short, with 3 bases between. From germline, CDR1 is MDHEN and CDR2 SYDVKM.

For the CDR3, the DNA is TGTGCCATAATCCGGGACAGGGCCTACGAGCAGTACTTC. Translating it yields CAIIRDRAYEQYF. The chain is built from TRBV2 and TRBJ2-7; 9 positions agree with TRBD1. V lost 10 bases, J lost 2 bases, and 6 bases stayed unmatched. The CDR3 has 13 residues. The germline gives CDR1 SNHLY, CDR2 FYNNEI.

This clone has only one observation. The CDR3 nucleotides are TGTGCCAGCAGCTTAGCCCCACCGGACAGGAGCAATAATTCACCCCTCCACTTT. Translated, it gives CASSLAPPDRSNNSPLHF. The chain has TRBV11-2 and TRBJ1-6; 7 bases are shared with TRBD1. From germline, CDR1 is SGHAT and CDR2 FQNNGV. The J segment lost 5 bases and the V segment lost 1 base, leaving 11 bases of the junction unmatched. The CDR3 consists of 18 residues.

The J gene is TRBJ1-2, the V gene TRBV30, with D possibly being TRBD1 (6 bases). V was clipped by 3 bases and J by 2 bases, with 7 bases between them. CDR1 is GTSNPN, CDR2 SVGIG, per germline (reference sequence). The CDR3 is made up of 12 amino acids. The CDR3: CAWRTGNYGYTF. In DNA form, the CDR3 reads TGTGCCTGGAGAACAGGGAACTATGGCTACACCTTC.

The gene calls are TRBV19 and TRBJ1-1, with 7 positions matching TRBD1. Germline V CDR1 and CDR2: LNHDA, SQIVND (reference sequence). With 6 bases clipped from V and 5 bases from J, the junction kept 6 bases outside the gene matches. This CDR3 is 13 amino acids long. The CDR3 nucleotides read TGTGCCAGTAGCTCAGGGGGGTGGACTGAAGCTTTCTTT. Amino acid sequence: CASSSGGWTEAFF.

This rearrangement joins TRBV18 to TRBJ2-3; 9 positions agree with TRBD2. Germline loops: CDR1 KGHSH, CDR2 LQKENI. This CDR3 is 15 amino acids long. Germline trimming cut 9 bases from V and 4 bases from J; bases unmatched to any gene: 11. The CDR3 region is CASSNSGSTADTQYF. In DNA, the CDR3 is TGTGCCAGTTCAAATAGCGGGAGTACCGCAGATACGCAGTATTTT.

This chain's CDR3 is CASMRTSGSETQYF. In DNA form, the CDR3 reads TGTGCCAGCATGAGGACTAGCGGGAGTGAGACCCAGTACTTC. V gene TRBV6-5 combines with J gene TRBJ2-5; 13 bases fit TRBD2. The CDR3 loop spans 14 amino acids. V was pared by 7 bases and J by 5 bases, with 4 bases of the junction left unmatched. CDR1 is MNHEY, CDR2 SVGAGI, per germline.

The chain combines TRBV29-1 with TRBJ1-1, with 9 bases identical to TRBD1. Germline CDR1 is SQVTM and CDR2 is ANQGSEA. The CDR3 length is 16 residues. V was clipped by 3 bases and J by 2 bases; unmatched bases: 10. The CDR3: CSVDHRDRATNTEAFF. CDR3 sequence (DNA): TGCAGCGTTGACCACCGGGACAGGGCTACCAACACTGAAGCTTTCTTT.

The chain recombines TRBV5-1 with TRBJ2-3, with D possibly matching TRBD1 (5 bases). The germline CDR1 and CDR2 sequences are SGHRS and YFSETQ. This CDR3 is built from 17 residues. V was trimmed by 6 bases and J by 3 bases, leaving 23 bases between them. For the CDR3, the DNA is TGCGCCAGCAATGGGGCTTTGGCCCGCACTGTGACAGATACGCAGTATTTT. Translated: CASNGALARTVTDTQYF.

This sequence joins TRBV23-1 and TRBJ2-3; 9 bases fit TRBD1. TRBV23-1 is flagged as an ORF with uncertain function. This CDR3 comprises 24 residues. Trimming at V came to 4 bases and at J to 3 bases, leaving 32 bases not matched to a gene. CDR3 in amino acids: CASSRRSGTGLRGTGPHATDTQYF. CDR3 in DNA: TGCGCCAGCAGTCGCAGGTCCGGGACAGGGCTTAGAGGAACAGGGCCTCACGCTACAGATACGCAGTATTTT.

V gene TRBV18 combines with J gene TRBJ1-2; a weak D match, TRBD1 (5 bases). This CDR3 has 16 amino acids. From germline, CDR1 is KGHSH and CDR2 LQKENI. V was pared by 1 base and J by 3 bases, with 15 bases between. In DNA form, the CDR3 reads TGTGCCAGCTCACCACTTTTCCAGGGTGGGGACTATGGCTACACCTTC. Translating gives CASSPLFQGGDYGYTF. The full variable domain, rest sourced from reference TRBV18 and TRBJ1-2, is NAGVMQNPRHLVRRRGQEARLRCSPMKGHSHVYWYRQLPEEGLKFMVYLQKENIIDESGMPKERFSAEFPKEGPSILRIQQVVRGDSAAYFCASSPLFQGGDYGYTFGSGTRLTVV.

This clone was detected once. The chain joins TRBV2 to TRBJ2-7, with 11 nucleotides matching TRBD2. Germline lookup yields CDR1 SNHLY and CDR2 FYNNEI. With V trimmed by 0 bases and J by 6 bases, 7 bases remained unmatched. This CDR3 has 16 amino acids. CDR3 sequence: CASSEAELAGVSEQYF. The CDR3 DNA follows: TGTGCCAGCAGTGAAGCGGAACTAGCGGGAGTTTCCGAGCAGTACTTC.

The chain combines TRBV12-3 or TRBV12-4 with TRBJ1-1, with D unresolved. V was pared by 3 bases and J by 1 base, with 6 bases between. The CDR3 runs to 13 residues. This CDR3 reads CASSFYKNTEAFF. The CDR3 coding sequence is TGTGCCAGCAGTTTTTACAAGAACACTGAAGCTTTCTTT.

The V call is TRBV7-9, the J call TRBJ2-1, with TRBD2 as a possible D gene (6 bases). V was clipped by 2 bases and J by 7 bases, with 18 bases between them. The CDR3 has 16 residues. Germline V lookup: CDR1 SEHNR, CDR2 FQNEAQ (reference sequence). CDR3 DNA: TGTGCCAGCAGCTTAAGAGGGTCCGGGAGAGAGAATGAGCAGTTCTTC. It codes for CASSLRGSGRENEQFF.

V and J are TRBV4-2 and TRBJ2-5; the D gene is possibly TRBD1 (6 bases). V dropped 1 base and J dropped 2 bases, with 11 bases sitting between them. The germline CDR1 and CDR2 sequences are LGHNA and YNFKEQ. This CDR3 region has 15 residues. CDR3 coding DNA: TGTGCCAGCAGCCAAGGGGGGACATTTCAAGAGACCCAGTACTTC. The encoded protein is CASSQGGTFQETQYF.

The chain uses TRBV5-4 and TRBJ2-3; the D gene is possibly TRBD1 (6 bases). In germline, CDR1 is SGHNT, CDR2 YYREEE (reference sequence). Trimming shortened V by 4 bases and J by 4 bases, and 16 bases separated the two germline ends. The CDR3 spans 15 residues. CDR3: CASSTQGIMADTQYF. The CDR3 DNA reads as TGTGCCAGCAGCACACAGGGTATTATGGCAGATACGCAGTATTTT.

In this sample, this clone turned up once. This chain joins TRBV4-1 and TRBJ2-6; 8 positions match TRBD1. The CDR3 runs 17 residues. V shed 5 bases, J shed 2 bases, and the junction held 8 bases outside the gene matches. Per the germline V gene, CDR1 is MGHRA and CDR2 is YSYEKL. The CDR3: CASSSTGESAGANVLTF. The CDR3 nucleotides are TGCGCCAGCAGCTCGACAGGGGAGAGCGCTGGGGCCAACGTCCTGACTTTC.

This sequence joins TRBV10-3 and TRBJ1-4; D is ambiguous. Trimming removed 0 bases from V and 11 bases from J, with 7 bases in between. The CDR3 extends over 12 amino acids. Germline V gene data show CDR1 as ENHRY and CDR2 as SYGVKD. The CDR3 region has the DNA TGTGCCATCAGTGAGTCCCGAGGGAAACTGTTTTTT. Protein sequence: CAISESRGKLFF.